The 21 T cell receptor beta chains given below trace back to one sample, sequenced in a study of control samples from healthy donors and cancer patients. TCRdb's copy holds only in-frame clones and misses some; the assay was immunoSEQ multiplex PCR. Seen here are some 150,000 clones, just under 95% observed once, and the top ten hold around 14%. Sequencing input: PBMCs. These receptors were taken from a man between 60 and 70 years old with colorectal cancer.

V is TRBV19 and J is TRBJ2-3; 7 bases align to TRBD1. The CDR3 totals 15 residues. CDR1 and CDR2 from the germline V gene are LNHDA and SQIVND (reference sequence). The junction had 3 bases not matched to a gene; V was cut back by 2 bases and J by 1 base. This CDR3 is CASSIKGQRTDTQYF. Written as DNA, the CDR3 is TGTGCCAGTAGTATAAAGGGACAGCGCACAGATACGCAGTATTTT.

The rearrangement links TRBV2 to TRBJ1-5; D perhaps matches TRBD1 (5 bases). V lost 6 bases and J 5 bases, leaving 11 bases between the germline ends. CDR3 length: 13 amino acids. Germline V gene lookup returns CDR1 SNHLY and CDR2 FYNNEI. CDR3 amino acids: CASRGDTDQPQHF. The DNA of the CDR3 is TGTGCCAGCAGAGGGGATACTGATCAGCCCCAGCATTTT. Full variable domain (rest looked up from reference TRBV2 and TRBJ1-5): EPEVTQTPSHQVTQMGQEVILRCVPISNHLYFYWYRQILGQKVEFLVSFYNNEISEKSEIFDDQFSVERPDGSNFTLKIRSTKLEDSAMYFCASRGDTDQPQHFGDGTRLSIL.

The chain couples TRBV6-6 to TRBJ2-7, with a tentative D call TRBD1 (6 bases). The CDR3 has 13 amino acids. Trimming removed 8 bases from V and 0 bases from J, with 11 bases in between. CDR1 and CDR2 from the germline V gene are MNHNY and SVGAGI (reference sequence). CDR3 amino acids: CASSKGVSYEQYF. The CDR3 DNA is TGTGCCAGCTCCAAGGGGGTCTCCTACGAGCAGTACTTC.

As regards this clone: Other DNA variants within this sample encode the same CDR3. This chain connects TRBV6-5 to TRBJ2-7, with 10 bases aligning to TRBD1. The length of the CDR3 is 14 residues. Germline lookup yields CDR1 MNHEY and CDR2 SVGAGI. Germline trimming cut 2 bases from V and 2 bases from J; bases unmatched to any gene: 0. This CDR3 is CASSYGQGAYEQYF. DNA of the CDR3: TGTGCCAGCAGTTACGGACAGGGGGCCTACGAGCAGTACTTC.

The J gene is TRBJ2-7, the V gene TRBV27; TRBD1 might be the D (6 bases). This CDR3 has 15 amino acids. The germline V gene has CDR1 MNHEY and CDR2 SMNVEV (reference sequence). CDR3 sequence reads: CATDRPRFSSYEQYF. The CDR3 bases are TGTGCTACCGACAGGCCCCGGTTCAGCTCCTACGAGCAGTACTTC.

The V gene is TRBV7-8, the J gene TRBJ2-7; 10 positions agree with TRBD2. V dropped 0 bases and J dropped 2; count of bases not matched to a gene: 13. The CDR3 sequence is 19 residues long. Germline V gives CDR1 SGHVS, CDR2 FQNEAQ. The chain's CDR3 is CASSLAPWASGGHTYEQYF. CDR3 nucleotide sequence: TGTGCCAGCAGCTTAGCCCCATGGGCTAGCGGGGGCCATACCTACGAGCAGTACTTC.

The chain uses TRBV2 and TRBJ2-5; no reliable D call. V lost 5 bases and J lost 5, with 15 bases in between. Germline V gene data show CDR1 as SNHLY and CDR2 as FYNNEI. The CDR3 is made up of 14 amino acids. The CDR3: CASSSPWNYETQYF. The CDR3 DNA follows: TGTGCCAGCAGTTCCCCGTGGAATTATGAGACCCAGTACTTC.

The rearrangement joins TRBV5-6 to TRBJ1-2; 8 nucleotides agree with TRBD1. The V gene end was trimmed by 4 bases and the J gene end by 2 bases; junction bases not matched to a gene: 4. This CDR3 region has 14 residues. Per germline, CDR1 SGHDT and CDR2 YYEEEE. CDR3: CASSPRDRNYGYTF. The CDR3 nucleotides are TGTGCCAGCAGCCCGCGGGACAGGAACTATGGCTACACCTTC.

The gene calls are TRBV5-1 and TRBJ2-7; 8 nucleotides agree with TRBD1. The CDR3 length is 14 residues. Germline CDR1 and CDR2: SGHRS and YFSETQ. The trim removed 2 bases at V and 6 bases at J, leaving 7 bases unmatched. The CDR3 region is CASSFWTGSTEQYF. In DNA form, the CDR3 reads TGCGCCAGCAGCTTTTGGACAGGGTCTACCGAGCAGTACTTC.

Turning to this clone: At one boundary the junction diverges from the germline segment, which might be a read error. The chain employs TRBV5-1 and TRBJ2-7; D unclear. Per the germline V gene, CDR1 is SGHRS and CDR2 is YFSETQ. This CDR3 has 11 residues. For the CDR3, the DNA is TGCGCCAGCAGTTTGGACGGGGAGCAGTACTTC. Residues: CASSLDGEQYF.

V gene TRBV19 combines with J gene TRBJ1-6; weak D call: TRBD1 (5 bases). Trimming shortened V by 3 bases and J by 6 bases, and 12 bases separated the two germline ends. The CDR3 sequence is 15 residues long. The germline V gene encodes CDR1 LNHDA and CDR2 SQIVND (reference sequence). DNA for the CDR3: TGTGCCAGTAGTATCCGGGGGGAAGGTAATTCACCCCTCCACTTT. This encodes CASSIRGEGNSPLHF.

The V call is TRBV6-6, the J call TRBJ1-4, with D possibly TRBD1 on 6 matching bases. V was trimmed by 6 bases and J by 3 bases, leaving 17 bases between them. Germline assignment: CDR1 MNHNY and CDR2 SVGAGI (reference sequence). The CDR3 length is 16 residues. CDR3 amino acids: CASSLLRRTANEKLFF. The DNA of the CDR3 is TGTGCCAGCAGCCTCCTCCGCCGGACAGCTAATGAAAAACTGTTTTTT.

This clone was seen a single time. This sequence joins TRBV2 and TRBJ2-5; D could derive from TRBD1 or TRBD2 (6 bases each). Germline CDR1 is SNHLY and CDR2 is FYNNEI. The CDR3 is 13 residues long. V lost 7 bases and J lost 5, with 14 bases in between. The CDR3 DNA reads as TGTGCCAGCAAGGAGGGGGGAGGTGAGACCCAGTACTTC. Translation gives CASKEGGGETQYF. Using reference TRBV2 and TRBJ2-5 for the parts outside the CDR3, the full variable domain is EPEVTQTPSHQVTQMGQEVILRCVPISNHLYFYWYRQILGQKVEFLVSFYNNEISEKSEIFDDQFSVERPDGSNFTLKIRSTKLEDSAMYFCASKEGGGETQYFGPGTRLLVL.

The chain uses TRBV5-5 and TRBJ1-6; 7 nucleotides align to TRBD1. The CDR3 has 15 amino acids. Germline lookup yields CDR1 SGHKS and CDR2 YYEKEE (reference sequence). V dropped 1 base and J dropped 5; count of bases not matched to a gene: 3. The CDR3 sequence is CASSLRQGNNSPLHF. CDR3 coding DNA: TGTGCCAGCAGCTTGCGACAGGGCAATAATTCACCCCTCCACTTT.

The J gene is TRBJ1-2, the V gene TRBV12-2. TRBV12-2 is a pseudogene segment. The CDR3 runs 15 residues. The CDR3 region is CASRLAWRELYGYTF. In DNA form, the CDR3 reads TGTGCAAGTCGCTTAGCGTGGCGGGAGCTTTATGGCTACACCTTC.

The chain is built from TRBV5-1 and TRBJ2-1; D unclear. V was cut by 4 bases and J by 3 bases, with 2 bases left in between. Germline assignment: CDR1 SGHRS and CDR2 YFSETQ. The CDR3 is 11 amino acids. CDR3 loop: CASSVYNEQFF. DNA for the CDR3: TGCGCCAGCAGCGTCTACAATGAGCAGTTCTTC.

This chain links TRBV2 with TRBJ2-5, with 9 bases matching TRBD2. J gave up 2 bases and V 6 bases, and 10 bases lay outside the gene matches. From germline, CDR1 is SNHLY and CDR2 FYNNEI. CDR3 size: 16 residues. CDR3 amino acids: CASSGGGGASQETQYF. The CDR3 bases are TGTGCCAGCAGCGGGGGCGGGGGGGCCAGTCAAGAGACCCAGTACTTC.

This rearrangement joins TRBV9 to TRBJ2-7, with 11 bases aligning to TRBD2. The V and J ends lost 7 bases and 4 bases, in that order; junction bases with no gene match: 7. The CDR3 totals 14 residues. Germline assignment: CDR1 SGDLS and CDR2 YYNGEE. Written as DNA, the CDR3 is TGTGCCAGCCTCGGGCTAGCGGGGGGTTACGAGCAGTACTTC. The encoded protein is CASLGLAGGYEQYF.

The genes are TRBV5-1 and TRBJ1-4, with D possibly matching TRBD1 (6 bases). The CDR3 is made up of 16 amino acids. Trimming pared 0 bases from V and 8 bases from J, leaving 17 bases between. Germline CDR1 and CDR2: SGHRS and YFSETQ. The CDR3 region is CASSLAEGGTTEKLFF. As DNA, the CDR3 is TGCGCCAGCAGCTTGGCCGAGGGGGGGACAACGGAAAAACTGTTTTTT. The whole variable domain, filled in from reference TRBV5-1 and TRBJ1-4, reads KAGVTQTPRYLIKTRGQQVTLSCSPISGHRSVSWYQQTPGQGLQFLFEYFSETQRNKGNFPGRFSGRQFSNSRSEMNVSTLELGDSALYLCASSLAEGGTTEKLFFGSGTQLSVL.

This clone was observed a single time. The chain uses TRBV7-2 and TRBJ2-7, with D unresolved. V was clipped by 4 bases and J by 3 bases, with 13 bases between them. Germline assignment: CDR1 SGHTA and CDR2 FQGNSA. This CDR3 spans 14 amino acids. The CDR3 protein is CASSSGPMGYEQYF. The CDR3 DNA is TGTGCCAGCAGCTCGGGCCCTATGGGCTACGAGCAGTACTTC.

The CDR3, as DNA: TGTGCCAGCAGTTTAGATGCTCCCAACTATGGCTACACCTTC. Its protein product is CASSLDAPNYGYTF. This chain joins TRBV28 and TRBJ1-2; no clear D. V shed 2 bases and J shed 2 bases, with 9 bases lying between them. This CDR3 spans 14 amino acids. Germline CDR1 reads MDHEN; CDR2 reads SYDVKM.